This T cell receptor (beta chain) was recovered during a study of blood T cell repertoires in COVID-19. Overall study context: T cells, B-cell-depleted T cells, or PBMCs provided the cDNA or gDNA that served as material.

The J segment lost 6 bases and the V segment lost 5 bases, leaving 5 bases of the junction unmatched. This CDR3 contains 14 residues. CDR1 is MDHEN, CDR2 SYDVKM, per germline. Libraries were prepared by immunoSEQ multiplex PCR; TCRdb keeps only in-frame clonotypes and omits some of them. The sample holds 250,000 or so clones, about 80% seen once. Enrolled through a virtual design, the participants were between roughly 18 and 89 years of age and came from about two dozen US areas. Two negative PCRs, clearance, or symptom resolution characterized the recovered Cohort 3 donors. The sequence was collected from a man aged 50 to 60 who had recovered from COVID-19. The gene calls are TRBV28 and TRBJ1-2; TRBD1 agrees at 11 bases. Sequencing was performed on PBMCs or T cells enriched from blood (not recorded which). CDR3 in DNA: TGTGCCAGCAGTCTACCGGACAGGGGGCATGGCTACACCTTC. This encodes CASSLPDRGHGYTF.